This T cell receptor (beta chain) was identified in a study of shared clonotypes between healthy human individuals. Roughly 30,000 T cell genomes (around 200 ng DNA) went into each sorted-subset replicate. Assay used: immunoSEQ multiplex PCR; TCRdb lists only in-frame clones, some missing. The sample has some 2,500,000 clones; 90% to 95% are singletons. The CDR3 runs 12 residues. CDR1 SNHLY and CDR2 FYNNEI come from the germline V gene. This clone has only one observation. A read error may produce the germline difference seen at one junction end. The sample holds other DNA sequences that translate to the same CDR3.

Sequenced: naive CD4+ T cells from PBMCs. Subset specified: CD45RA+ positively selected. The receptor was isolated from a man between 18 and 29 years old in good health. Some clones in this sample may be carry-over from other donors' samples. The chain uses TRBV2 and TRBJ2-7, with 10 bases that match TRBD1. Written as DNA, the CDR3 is TGCGCCAGCAGTGTTCGACAGGGGGCGATGTACTTC. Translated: CASSVRQGAMYF.